These T cell receptor beta chains were read from a single sample in a study of blood T cell repertoires in COVID-19. TCRdb's table, derived via immunoSEQ multiplex PCR, lists solely in-frame clones and lacks some. The sample records some 260,000 clones, roughly 90% being singletons. The specimen sequenced was PBMCs or T cells enriched from blood (not recorded which). The receptors were sampled from a woman aged 25 to 39 with acute COVID-19. Both conserved end residues are part of each CDR3. Fields, in order: D gene, clone size, V gene, J gene, CDR3 protein, CDR3 DNA. D genes are given only for firm matches. The listing skips clone size in some rows; elsewhere it reads once, few, many or a size class.

d_gene: -
abundance: -
v_gene: TRBV6-1
j_gene: TRBJ1-2
CDR3aa: CASSEAGTRSVYTF
CDR3nt: TGTGCCAGCAGTGAAGCTGGTACAAGGAGCGTCTACACCTTC

d_gene: -
abundance: -
v_gene: TRBV19
j_gene: TRBJ1-5
CDR3aa: CASSIVTATYSNQPQHF
CDR3nt: TGTGCCAGTAGTATAGTTACTGCGACTTATAGCAATCAGCCCCAGCATTTT

d_gene: -
abundance: few
v_gene: TRBV6-5
j_gene: TRBJ1-5
CDR3aa: CASSYWQGGQPQHF
CDR3nt: TGTGCCAGCAGTTACTGGCAGGGAGGTCAGCCCCAGCATTTT

d_gene: -
abundance: -
v_gene: TRBV11-2
j_gene: TRBJ2-7
CDR3aa: CASSLAGPMDPYEQYF
CDR3nt: TGTGCCAGCAGCTTAGCAGGGCCAATGGACCCATACGAGCAGTACTTC

d_gene: -
abundance: -
v_gene: TRBV28
j_gene: TRBJ1-2
CDR3aa: CASSLYGRVGGYTF
CDR3nt: TGTGCCAGCAGTTTATATGGCAGGGTGGGTGGCTACACCTTC

d_gene: TRBD2
abundance: -
v_gene: TRBV2
j_gene: TRBJ2-1
CDR3aa: CASSGLAGSYNEQFF
CDR3nt: TGTGCCAGCAGTGGGCTAGCGGGGTCCTACAATGAGCAGTTCTTC

d_gene: TRBD1
abundance: -
v_gene: TRBV28
j_gene: TRBJ1-2
CDR3aa: CASSLQGARGYTF
CDR3nt: TGTGCCAGCAGTTTGCAGGGGGCGCGTGGCTACACCTTC

d_gene: TRBD1
abundance: -
v_gene: TRBV7-9
j_gene: TRBJ1-4
CDR3aa: CASSFQGAANEKLFF
CDR3nt: TGTGCCAGCAGCTTCCAGGGGGCGGCTAATGAAAAACTGTTTTTT

d_gene: TRBD1
abundance: -
v_gene: TRBV6-5
j_gene: TRBJ2-3
CDR3aa: CASSYSRGYGTDTQYF
CDR3nt: TGTGCCAGCAGTTACTCCAGGGGGTACGGCACAGATACGCAGTATTTT

d_gene: TRBD1
abundance: -
v_gene: TRBV19
j_gene: TRBJ2-7
CDR3aa: CASSVTGTDEQYF
CDR3nt: TGTGCCAGTAGTGTGACAGGGACGGACGAGCAGTACTTC

d_gene: -
abundance: -
v_gene: TRBV5-4
j_gene: TRBJ2-2
CDR3aa: CASSGGTDANTGELFF
CDR3nt: TGTGCCAGCAGCGGAGGGACGGACGCGAACACCGGGGAGCTGTTTTTT

d_gene: -
abundance: -
v_gene: TRBV20-1
j_gene: TRBJ2-1
CDR3aa: CSAPRRDEQFF
CDR3nt: TGCAGTGCTCCCAGACGGGATGAGCAGTTCTTC

d_gene: -
abundance: -
v_gene: TRBV7-9
j_gene: TRBJ1-2
CDR3aa: CASSPYRVDYGYTF
CDR3nt: TGTGCCAGCAGCCCTTACAGGGTGGACTATGGCTACACCTTC

d_gene: TRBD1
abundance: many
v_gene: TRBV5-1
j_gene: TRBJ2-1
CDR3aa: CASSAGQGLGEQFF
CDR3nt: TGCGCCAGCAGCGCCGGACAGGGACTCGGGGAGCAGTTCTTC

d_gene: -
abundance: -
v_gene: TRBV2
j_gene: TRBJ2-7
CDR3aa: CASIFERSSYEQYF
CDR3nt: TGTGCCAGCATCTTCGAGCGGAGCTCCTACGAGCAGTACTTC

d_gene: -
abundance: -
v_gene: TRBV28
j_gene: TRBJ2-7
CDR3aa: CASRLGQSSYEQYF
CDR3nt: TGTGCCAGCAGACTCGGACAAAGCTCCTACGAGCAGTACTTC

d_gene: -
abundance: -
v_gene: TRBV28
j_gene: TRBJ2-1
CDR3aa: CASIRGADYNEQFF
CDR3nt: TGTGCCAGCATACGAGGAGCGGACTACAATGAGCAGTTCTTC

d_gene: TRBD1
abundance: -
v_gene: TRBV13
j_gene: TRBJ2-2
CDR3aa: CASSLRDRGSTGELFF
CDR3nt: TGTGCCAGCAGCTTAAGAGACAGGGGGTCCACCGGGGAGCTGTTTTTT

d_gene: TRBD2
abundance: -
v_gene: TRBV6-2/TRBV6-3
j_gene: TRBJ2-4
CDR3aa: CASSYTAGGDIQYF
CDR3nt: TGTGCCAGCAGTTACACAGCGGGAGGGGACATTCAGTACTTC

d_gene: -
abundance: -
v_gene: TRBV19
j_gene: TRBJ1-1
CDR3aa: CASSSTGLVLSTEAFF
CDR3nt: TGTGCCAGTAGTAGTACAGGGTTAGTGTTGAGCACTGAAGCTTTCTTT

d_gene: -
abundance: -
v_gene: TRBV28
j_gene: TRBJ1-2
CDR3aa: CASSGGSYGYTF
CDR3nt: TGTGCCAGCAGTGGGGGCTCCTATGGCTACACCTTC

d_gene: -
abundance: -
v_gene: TRBV5-6
j_gene: TRBJ2-7
CDR3aa: CASSPDRFFYEQYF
CDR3nt: TGTGCCAGCAGCCCTGACAGGTTTTTTTACGAGCAGTACTTC

d_gene: -
abundance: -
v_gene: TRBV13
j_gene: TRBJ2-7
CDR3aa: CASSHPGSSYEQYF
CDR3nt: TGTGCCAGCAGCCATCCGGGGAGCTCCTACGAGCAGTACTTC

d_gene: -
abundance: few
v_gene: TRBV21-1
j_gene: TRBJ2-5
CDR3aa: CASSKRVETQYF
CDR3nt: TGTGCCAGCAGCAAACGAGTAGAGACCCAGTACTTC

d_gene: TRBD2
abundance: -
v_gene: TRBV19
j_gene: TRBJ2-5
CDR3aa: CASSSGAGPYETQYF
CDR3nt: TGTGCCAGTAGTTCCGGAGCGGGACCATATGAGACCCAGTACTTC

d_gene: -
abundance: -
v_gene: TRBV10-3
j_gene: TRBJ2-1
CDR3aa: CAISETASSYNEQFF
CDR3nt: TGTGCCATCAGTGAGACAGCCAGCTCCTACAATGAGCAGTTCTTC

d_gene: -
abundance: -
v_gene: TRBV7-9
j_gene: TRBJ1-1
CDR3aa: CASSLGLTEAFF
CDR3nt: TGTGCCAGCAGCTTAGGGCTCACTGAAGCTTTCTTT

d_gene: -
abundance: -
v_gene: TRBV6-5
j_gene: TRBJ2-1
CDR3aa: CASSLGGREQFF
CDR3nt: TGTGCCAGCAGCCTAGGGGGAAGGGAGCAGTTCTTC

d_gene: -
abundance: -
v_gene: TRBV28
j_gene: TRBJ2-7
CDR3aa: CASSSGGTDTYEQYF
CDR3nt: TGTGCCAGCAGTTCTGGCGGGACCGATACCTACGAGCAGTACTTC

d_gene: -
abundance: -
v_gene: TRBV10-1
j_gene: TRBJ2-4
CDR3aa: CASRPCGGQLAKNIQYF
CDR3nt: TGCGCCAGCCGGCCCTGTGGAGGACAGCTAGCCAAAAACATTCAGTACTTC